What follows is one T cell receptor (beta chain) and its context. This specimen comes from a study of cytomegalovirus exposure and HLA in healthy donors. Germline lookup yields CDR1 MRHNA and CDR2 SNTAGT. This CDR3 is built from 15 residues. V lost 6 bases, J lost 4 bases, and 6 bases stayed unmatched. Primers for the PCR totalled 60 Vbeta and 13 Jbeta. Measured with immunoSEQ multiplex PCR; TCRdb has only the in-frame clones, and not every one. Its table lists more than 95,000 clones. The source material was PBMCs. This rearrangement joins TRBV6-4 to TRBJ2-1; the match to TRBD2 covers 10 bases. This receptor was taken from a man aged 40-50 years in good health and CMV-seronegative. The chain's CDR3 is CASRGTSGVYNEQFF. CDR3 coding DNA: TGTGCCAGCAGGGGCACTAGCGGGGTTTACAATGAGCAGTTCTTC.